Only a few counts were recorded for the clone carrying this T cell receptor (beta chain). The data were obtained in a study of OX40 agonist ivuxolimab in advanced cancers. Assay: immunoSEQ multiplex PCR; the TCRdb copy retains only in-frame clones and omits some. The sample includes some 65,000 clones, around nine tenths of them seen just once. The receptor was isolated from an adult with an advanced solid tumor such as melanoma, head and neck, liver or kidney cancer. The sequenced sample was CD4+ or CD8+ T cells sorted from blood, obtained in a trial of the OX40 agonist ivuxolimab.

CDR3 coding DNA: TGTGCCAGCAGCTCTAGGCCCGGGGTTATGAACACCGGGGAGCTGTTTTTT. Translation: CASSSRPGVMNTGELFF. J is TRBJ2-2 and V is TRBV5-6; possibly TRBD2 for D (5 bases). In germline, CDR1 is SGHDT, CDR2 YYEEEE. The CDR3 contains 17 residues. Trimming left V 3 bases short and J 1 base short, with 16 bases between.